The source of this TCR beta chain is a study of beta chain features in type 1 diabetes. Expressed TCRB transcripts were sequenced after all isolated RNA was converted to cDNA. Libraries were prepared by immunoSEQ multiplex PCR; TCRdb keeps only in-frame clonotypes and omits some of them. This table has 360,000 or so clones, about 19% appearing once. Each of the sorted populations had a purity greater than 95%. About this clone: Its matching antigen is unknown.

General study findings and limits: Over-representation of high TCR-expressing cells was a possible consequence of cDNA sequencing. The naive, central memory and Treg TCRB repertoires looked more alike in patients than they did in healthy donors.

This clonotype originated in a young woman in good health. Sequencing was performed on naive CD4+ T cells from blood.

The CDR3 reads CASSFERGQETQYF. The CDR3 DNA is TGTGCCAGCAGCTTCGAGCGGGGGCAGGAGACCCAGTACTTC. V usage is TRBV7-2 and J usage is TRBJ2-5, with 8 bases lining up with TRBD2. With 3 bases clipped from V and 5 bases from J, the junction kept 5 bases outside the gene matches. The germline V gene encodes CDR1 SGHTA and CDR2 FQGNSA. The CDR3 consists of 14 residues.